A selection of T cell receptor beta chains follows, all from one sample in a study of T cell responses to AZD1222 COVID-19 vaccine. Here immunoSEQ multiplex PCR was the method, and the copy in TCRdb shows in-frame clones only, minus some. The sample records about 120,000 clones, around 92% being singletons. Material: peripheral blood, obtained on day 0 of AZD1222 vaccination. Receptors were obtained from an adult in good health. CDR3s include the opening cysteine and the closing phenylalanine or tryptophan. Fields, in order: V gene, D gene, J gene, CDR3 protein, CDR3 DNA. A D gene is named only where the DNA matches it firmly.

V gene: TRBV4-3; D gene: TRBD1; J gene: TRBJ1-6; CDR3 protein: CASSQDPLPRQGASPLHF; CDR3 DNA: TGCGCCAGCAGCCAAGACCCCCTACCTCGACAGGGTGCTTCACCCCTCCACTTT
V gene: TRBV5-6; D gene: NA; J gene: TRBJ2-7; CDR3 protein: CASSFKGTYEQYF; CDR3 DNA: TGTGCCAGCAGCTTCAAGGGGACCTACGAGCAGTACTTC
V gene: TRBV21-1; D gene: NA; J gene: TRBJ1-6; CDR3 protein: CASSRRTGNQYSPLHF; CDR3 DNA: TGTGCCAGCAGCAGACGGACAGGGAACCAGTATTCACCCCTCCACTTT
V gene: TRBV28; D gene: NA; J gene: TRBJ2-7; CDR3 protein: CASSLPGGSSYEQYF; CDR3 DNA: TGTGCCAGCAGTTTACCGGGCGGTTCCTCCTACGAGCAGTACTTC
V gene: TRBV5-6; D gene: NA; J gene: TRBJ1-1; CDR3 protein: CASSLSGREDSFF; CDR3 DNA: TGTGCCAGCAGCTTATCTGGCAGGGAGGATTCTTTCTTT
V gene: TRBV27; D gene: NA; J gene: TRBJ2-3; CDR3 protein: CASSPRPAALIPDTQYF; CDR3 DNA: TGTGCCAGCAGTCCCCGCCCGGCGGCCCTAATCCCAGATACGCAGTATTTT
V gene: TRBV6-5; D gene: NA; J gene: TRBJ1-1; CDR3 protein: CASSNDWGTEAFF; CDR3 DNA: TGTGCCAGCAGTAACGACTGGGGTACTGAAGCTTTCTTT
V gene: TRBV3-1/TRBV3-2; D gene: NA; J gene: TRBJ1-6; CDR3 protein: CASSQGGSSPLHF; CDR3 DNA: TGTGCCAGCAGCCAAGGGGGCAGTTCACCCCTCCACTTT
V gene: TRBV7-2; D gene: TRBD1; J gene: TRBJ1-1; CDR3 protein: CASSLTGFSTEAFF; CDR3 DNA: TGTGCCAGCAGCCTGACAGGGTTTTCCACTGAAGCTTTCTTT
V gene: TRBV6-1; D gene: NA; J gene: TRBJ1-5; CDR3 protein: CASSEGGWDNLSNQPQHF; CDR3 DNA: TGTGCCAGCAGTGAAGGTGGGTGGGACAATCTTAGCAATCAGCCCCAGCATTTT
V gene: TRBV9; D gene: NA; J gene: TRBJ1-6; CDR3 protein: CASSVGVSSYNSPLHF; CDR3 DNA: TGTGCCAGCAGCGTAGGCGTCAGCTCCTATAATTCACCCCTCCACTTT
V gene: TRBV4-1; D gene: NA; J gene: TRBJ1-1; CDR3 protein: CASNSGRENTEAFF; CDR3 DNA: TGCGCCAGCAATTCCGGGAGAGAGAACACTGAAGCTTTCTTT
V gene: TRBV7-6; D gene: NA; J gene: TRBJ1-1; CDR3 protein: CASSLGRKAFF; CDR3 DNA: TGTGCCAGCAGCTTAGGGAGGAAAGCTTTCTTT
V gene: TRBV7-9; D gene: NA; J gene: TRBJ1-2; CDR3 protein: CASSLGLGENGYTF; CDR3 DNA: TGTGCCAGCAGCTTAGGGCTAGGGGAGAATGGCTACACCTTC